This T cell receptor beta chain was found in a study of OX40 agonist ivuxolimab in advanced cancers. Study context: In this cohort, patients received ivuxolimab, an agonistic anti-OX40 (CD134) antibody. Antecedent anti-PD-1, anti-PD-L1 or anti-CTLA-4 therapy was permissible, with roughly 36% having received some. The study's findings and limits: CD4+ T cells averaged fewer expanded clones than CD8+ T cells.

About this clone itself: Its antigen is unidentified.

Sequenced by immunoSEQ multiplex PCR; TCRdb stores in-frame clones only, minus some. Of 55,000 to 65,000 clones in the sample, just over 90% were seen once. Per the germline V gene, CDR1 is SGHRS and CDR2 is YFSETQ. The ends were cut back, 2 bases at V and 0 bases at J, with 4 bases in the middle. This CDR3 is 13 amino acids long. The sequence derives from an adult with an advanced solid tumor such as melanoma, head and neck, liver or kidney cancer. The V gene is TRBV5-1, the J gene TRBJ2-3; D remains unclear. Source: CD4+ or CD8+ T cells sorted from blood, taken in a trial of the OX40 agonist ivuxolimab. The CDR3 nucleotides read TGCGCCAGCAGCTTCGCTAGCACAGATACGCAGTATTTT. Translation: CASSFASTDTQYF.